Presented here are 28 T cell receptor beta chains from one specimen sequenced in a study of T cell responses to AZD1222 COVID-19 vaccine. Clones were sequenced by immunoSEQ multiplex PCR, and TCRdb holds only the in-frame ones, with some missing. The table shows about 120,000 clones, with 88% occurring only once. The input for sequencing was peripheral blood, taken 28 days after the second AZD1222 dose. The receptors originated from an adult who received the AZD1222 COVID-19 vaccine.

The V and J genes are TRBV5-4 and TRBJ1-2, with D maybe TRBD1 (5 bases). V was shortened by 0 bases and J by 4 bases, with 10 bases between the two germline ends. CDR1 and CDR2 from the germline V gene are SGHNT and YYREEE (reference sequence). This CDR3 comprises 14 residues. CDR3 nucleotides: TGTGCCAGCAGCTTGGATGGGGCAGTCTATGGCTACACCTTC. Translating gives CASSLDGAVYGYTF. Filled out from reference TRBV5-4 and TRBJ1-2, the complete variable domain reads ETGVTQSPTHLIKTRGQQVTLRCSSQSGHNTVSWYQQALGQGPQFIFQYYREEENGRGNFPPRFSGLQFPNYSSELNVNALELDDSALYLCASSLDGAVYGYTFGSGTRLTVV.

The rearrangement joins TRBV27 to TRBJ2-2, with D hard to call. This CDR3 comprises 14 residues. Trimming shortened V by 2 bases and J by 4 bases, and 8 bases separated the two germline ends. Germline CDR1 MNHEY, CDR2 SMNVEV (reference sequence). The DNA of the CDR3 is TGTGCCAGCAGTTTAAGGTCTCGCACCGGGGAGCTGTTTTTT. Translation gives CASSLRSRTGELFF.

The chain has TRBV11-3 and TRBJ2-3; tentatively, D is TRBD2 (5 bases). The length of the CDR3 is 15 residues. Trimming shortened V by 5 bases and J by 0 bases, and 12 bases separated the two germline ends. Germline lookup yields CDR1 SGHNT and CDR2 YENEEA. The CDR3 protein is CASSERFSSTDTQYF. The CDR3 region has the DNA TGTGCCAGCAGCGAGCGGTTCTCTAGCACAGATACGCAGTATTTT.

The chain is built from TRBV27 and TRBJ1-1; possible D gene TRBD1, 5 bases. Germline values: CDR1 MNHEY, CDR2 SMNVEV (reference sequence). The V end was cut by 2 bases, the J end by 2 bases, with 18 bases between. The CDR3 covers 17 residues. This CDR3 reads CASSLISSDSYNTEAFF. For the CDR3, the DNA is TGTGCCAGCAGTTTAATTTCGTCAGACAGCTATAACACTGAAGCTTTCTTT.

The chain combines TRBV2 with TRBJ1-5; D is undetermined. Germline CDR1 and CDR2: SNHLY and FYNNEI. Between the trimmed V and J ends, which lost 3 bases and 0 bases, there was a span of 9 bases. The CDR3 sequence is 15 residues long. The CDR3 DNA reads as TGTGCCAGCAGTGAGTTGGGTTATAGCAATCAGCCCCAGCATTTT. As protein: CASSELGYSNQPQHF.

This clone has a single count. V and J are TRBV19 and TRBJ2-7, with D perhaps assigned TRBD1 or TRBD2 (5 bases each). Germline CDR1 LNHDA, CDR2 SQIVND (reference sequence). Trimming shortened V by 3 bases and J by 0 bases, and 12 bases separated the two germline ends. The CDR3 sequence is 15 residues long. The DNA for the CDR3 is TGTGCCAGTAGTATGGGGGAGTGGGGCTCCTACGAGCAGTACTTC. Amino acid sequence: CASSMGEWGSYEQYF.

The rearrangement uses TRBV4-3 and TRBJ2-7; D is perhaps TRBD2 (6 bases). With 0 bases removed from V and 2 bases from J, the gap between germline ends came to 17 bases. Germline V gives CDR1 LGHNA, CDR2 YSLEER. The CDR3 consists of 17 residues. In DNA form, the CDR3 reads TGCGCCAGCAGCCAAGATAGTCATTTTCCGGGGGCCTACGAGCAGTACTTC. Protein product: CASSQDSHFPGAYEQYF.

This rearrangement joins TRBV7-9 to TRBJ2-6; unclear D gene. Trimming stripped 8 bases from V and 0 bases from J, with 14 bases between. Germline V lookup: CDR1 SEHNR, CDR2 FQNEAQ (reference sequence). The CDR3 totals 16 residues. CDR3 in DNA: TGTGCCAGCCCATCTGGGTTCCTCTCTGGGGCCAACGTCCTGACTTTC. Translated, it gives CASPSGFLSGANVLTF.

V is TRBV5-1 and J is TRBJ2-1; D is ambiguous. With 1 base removed from V and 4 bases from J, the gap between germline ends came to 9 bases. Germline V gene sequence: CDR1 SGHRS, CDR2 YFSETQ. The CDR3 extends over 14 amino acids. CDR3 region: CASSLSSFYNEQFF. CDR3 bases: TGCGCCAGCAGCTTGAGCAGCTTTTACAATGAGCAGTTCTTC.

The chain combines TRBV19 with TRBJ1-1; 7 bases agree with TRBD1. V was clipped by 5 bases and J by 1 base; unmatched bases: 4. Looked up from germline, CDR1 is LNHDA and CDR2 is SQIVND (reference sequence). CDR3 length: 14 amino acids. This CDR3 reads CASSWGQPNTEAFF. DNA for the CDR3: TGTGCCAGTAGTTGGGGACAGCCGAACACTGAAGCTTTCTTT.

V usage is TRBV2 and J usage is TRBJ2-7, with D uncertain. Germline CDR1 reads SNHLY; CDR2 reads FYNNEI. V was cut by 6 bases and J by 2 bases, with 14 bases left in between. CDR3 length equals 14 residues. CDR3 coding DNA: TGTGCCAGCAGCTGGACCACGCCGGCCTACGAGCAGTACTTC. Protein product: CASSWTTPAYEQYF.

Concerning this clone: Other DNA sequences in the same sample also yield this CDR3. The rearrangement joins TRBV7-2 to TRBJ1-1; the D is unclear. The V end was cut by 5 bases, the J end by 0 bases, with 10 bases between. Germline loops: CDR1 SGHTA, CDR2 FQGNSA. The CDR3 runs 14 residues. The DNA for the CDR3 is TGTGCCAGCAGCCTCGGACGTTTGAACACTGAAGCTTTCTTT. Encoded protein: CASSLGRLNTEAFF. The full variable domain, in which reference TRBV7-2 and TRBJ1-1 provide the parts outside the CDR3, is GAGVSQSPSNKVTEKGKDVELRCDPISGHTALYWYRQSLGQGLEFLIYFQGNSAPDKSGLPSDRFSAERTGGSVSTLTIQRTQQEDSAVYLCASSLGRLNTEAFFGQGTRLTVV.

This clone appeared a few times. The chain couples TRBV18 to TRBJ2-5, with 13 bases that match TRBD2. The CDR3 contains 16 residues. In germline, CDR1 is KGHSH, CDR2 LQKENI. V trimming: 4 bases; J trimming: 6 bases; junction bases outside the gene matches: 8. The CDR3 is CASSRIGLAGVKTQYF. The CDR3 DNA sequence: TGTGCCAGCTCACGAATCGGACTAGCGGGGGTAAAGACCCAGTACTTC. The full variable domain, completed using reference TRBV18 and TRBJ2-5, is NAGVMQNPRHLVRRRGQEARLRCSPMKGHSHVYWYRQLPEEGLKFMVYLQKENIIDESGMPKERFSAEFPKEGPSILRIQQVVRGDSAAYFCASSRIGLAGVKTQYFGPGTRLLVL.

V usage is TRBV7-9 and J usage is TRBJ1-3; possibly TRBD1 for D (6 bases). This CDR3 is built from 15 residues. Trimming cost V 4 bases and J 3 bases, with 13 bases left between them. Looked up from germline, CDR1 is SEHNR and CDR2 is FQNEAQ (reference sequence). This CDR3 is CASSYAARGGNTIYF. The CDR3 coding sequence is TGTGCCAGCAGCTACGCGGCCAGGGGTGGAAACACCATATATTTT.

The chain joins TRBV19 to TRBJ1-5; D gene ambiguous. CDR1 and CDR2 from the germline V gene are LNHDA and SQIVND (reference sequence). This CDR3 has 17 residues. V shed 5 bases and J shed 0 bases, with 17 bases lying between them. For the CDR3, the DNA is TGTGCCAGTAGTCAGAGATTAGTCATTTATAGCAATCAGCCCCAGCATTTT. Translating gives CASSQRLVIYSNQPQHF.

V gene TRBV6-6 combines with J gene TRBJ1-1; D gene unclear. CDR1 and CDR2 from the germline V gene are MNHNY and SVGAGI (reference sequence). Trimming took 0 bases from V and 3 from J, leaving 5 bases between them. CDR3 size: 13 residues. The CDR3 nucleotides read TGTGCCAGCAGTTACTCGCAGCACACTGAAGCTTTCTTT. Its translation is CASSYSQHTEAFF.

The chain uses TRBV11-3 and TRBJ2-3; 8 bases line up with TRBD1. Trimming cost V 4 bases and J 3 bases; bases outside gene matches: 3. This CDR3 comprises 14 residues. Germline-derived CDR1 and CDR2 are SGHNT and YENEEA. The CDR3: CASSSRTGTDTQYF. The CDR3 DNA follows: TGTGCCAGCAGCTCGCGGACAGGGACAGATACGCAGTATTTT.

This chain links TRBV7-6 with TRBJ1-6; 10 bases fit TRBD1. J was trimmed by 5 bases and V by 6 bases; bases with no gene match: 7. The CDR3 is made up of 16 amino acids. Looked up from germline, CDR1 is SGHVS and CDR2 is FNYEAQ. CDR3 bases: TGTGCCAGCAGTTACGGACAGGGGGGGAATAATTCACCCCTCCACTTT. Protein sequence: CASSYGQGGNNSPLHF.

The V and J genes are TRBV27 and TRBJ1-6; tentative D call: TRBD1 (5 bases). Trimming removed 5 bases at V and 9 bases at J, with 11 bases between. CDR3 size: 13 residues. CDR1 is MNHEY and CDR2 is SMNVEV in the germline V gene (reference sequence). The CDR3 region has the DNA TGTGCCAGCAGTCTAACCCAGGGTTCACCCCTCCACTTT. Translating gives CASSLTQGSPLHF.

CDR3 DNA sequence: TGTGCCACCAGTGGGGACGGCTCAAACTCTGGAAACACCATATATTTT. As protein: CATSGDGSNSGNTIYF. The rearrangement uses TRBV24-1 and TRBJ1-3; the D gene is possibly TRBD1 (5 bases). The CDR3 sequence is 16 residues long. V gave up 5 bases and J gave up 0 bases, with 13 bases separating them. Germline V gene sequence: CDR1 KGHDR, CDR2 SFDVKD.

A note on this clone: This CDR3 is also generated by other DNA sequences in the sample. This chain links TRBV3-1 (or the pseudogene TRBV3-2) with TRBJ2-7; D gene unclear. Germline CDR1 reads LGHDT; CDR2 reads YNNKEL (reference sequence). The CDR3 spans 11 residues. The V and J ends lost 6 bases and 0 bases respectively, with 3 bases between them. The CDR3 DNA sequence: TGTGCCAGCAGTCACTCCTACGAGCAGTACTTC. This gives the protein CASSHSYEQYF.

This rearrangement joins TRBV15 to TRBJ2-7; 7 bases agree with TRBD1. The germline V gene encodes CDR1 LNHNV and CDR2 YYDKDF (reference sequence). The CDR3 is 18 amino acids. After removal of 3 bases from V and 3 bases from J, the junction contained 17 bases not matched to a gene. CDR3 region: CATSREGTGAPMGYEQYF. The CDR3 coding sequence is TGTGCCACCAGCAGGGAAGGTACAGGGGCGCCTATGGGCTACGAGCAGTACTTC. Variable domain in full (rest from reference TRBV15 and TRBJ2-7): DAMVIQNPRYQVTQFGKPVTLSCSQTLNHNVMYWYQQKSSQAPKLLFHYYDKDFNNEADTPDNFQSRRPNTSFCFLDIRSPGLGDTAMYLCATSREGTGAPMGYEQYFGPGTRLTVT.

The CDR3 sequence: CASSQGDHRAYQPQHF. In DNA form, the CDR3 reads TGCGCCAGCAGCCAAGGGGATCATCGGGCCTATCAGCCCCAGCATTTT. V gene TRBV4-1 combines with J gene TRBJ1-5; no reliable D call. The germline gives CDR1 MGHRA, CDR2 YSYEKL. V lost 1 base and J lost 5, with 15 bases in between. The CDR3 consists of 16 residues.

V is TRBV5-1 and J is TRBJ1-2; 8 bases match TRBD1. V dropped 1 base and J dropped 2; count of bases not matched to a gene: 7. This CDR3 is 16 amino acids long. The germline CDR1 and CDR2 sequences are SGHRS and YFSETQ. DNA for the CDR3: TGCGCCAGCAGCTTGAACCCGGGACAGGTAAACTATGGCTACACCTTC. Translated: CASSLNPGQVNYGYTF.

This clone was counted a few times. V gene TRBV25-1 combines with J gene TRBJ2-5; D remains unclear. The CDR3 extends over 9 amino acids. Per the germline V gene, CDR1 is MGHDK and CDR2 is SYGVNS. With 8 bases removed from V and 2 bases from J, the gap between germline ends came to 0 bases. The CDR3 DNA is TGTGCCAGCCAAGAGACCCAGTACTTC. Translated, it gives CASQETQYF.

This clone was observed a few times. The rearrangement joins TRBV30 to TRBJ2-3; the D call may be TRBD1 or TRBD2 (6 bases each). Trimming took 2 bases from V and 3 from J, leaving 12 bases between them. Germline V lookup: CDR1 GTSNPN, CDR2 SVGIG (reference sequence). CDR3 length: 14 residues. As DNA, the CDR3 is TGTGCCTGGAGTTGGGGGGCTGCGACAGATACGCAGTATTTT. This sequence encodes CAWSWGAATDTQYF.

Remarks on this clone: Within the sample, other DNA sequences also encode this same CDR3. The rearrangement uses TRBV29-1 and TRBJ1-3; D call uncertain. CDR3 length: 11 amino acids. The V end lost 3 bases, the J end lost 0 bases, and 0 bases lay between the germline ends. Germline V gene data show CDR1 as SQVTM and CDR2 as ANQGSEA. The CDR3, as DNA: TGCAGCGTTGACTCTGGAAACACCATATATTTT. This codes for CSVDSGNTIYF.

The chain has TRBV25-1 and TRBJ2-1, with D unclear. Germline assignment: CDR1 MGHDK and CDR2 SYGVNS. Trimming cost V 6 bases and J 10 bases, with 10 bases left between them. The CDR3 spans 11 residues. The CDR3 sequence is CASSPLLEQFF. For the CDR3, the DNA is TGTGCCAGCAGCCCCCTATTAGAGCAGTTCTTC.